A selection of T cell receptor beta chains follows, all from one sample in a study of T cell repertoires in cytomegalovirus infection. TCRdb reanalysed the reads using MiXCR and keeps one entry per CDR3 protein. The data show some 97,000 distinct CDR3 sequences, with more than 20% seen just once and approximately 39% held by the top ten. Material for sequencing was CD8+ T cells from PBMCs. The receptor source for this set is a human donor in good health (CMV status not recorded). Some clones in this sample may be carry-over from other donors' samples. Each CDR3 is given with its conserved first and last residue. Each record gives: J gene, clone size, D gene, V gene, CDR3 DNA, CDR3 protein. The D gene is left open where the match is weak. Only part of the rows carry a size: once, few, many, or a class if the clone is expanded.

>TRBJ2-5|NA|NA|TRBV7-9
TGTGCCAGCAGCTTAGCAGACGAGACCCAGTACTTC
CASSLADETQYF
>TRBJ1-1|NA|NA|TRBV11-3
TGTGCCAGCAGCTTAGATCGAGGGGGAATGAACACTGAAGCTTTCTTT
CASSLDRGGMNTEAFF
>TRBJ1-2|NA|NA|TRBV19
TGTGCCAGTAGTATCAATGTCGGAGGGCCGAACGGCTACACCTTC
CASSINVGGPNGYTF
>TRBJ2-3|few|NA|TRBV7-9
TGTGCCAGCAGTTATCGGGAGCCAAGCACAGATACGCAGTATTTT
CASSYREPSTDTQYF
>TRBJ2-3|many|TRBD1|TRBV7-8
TGTGCCAGCAGATTACTCCCGGACAGGGGGCCAGATACGCAGTATTTT
CASRLLPDRGPDTQYF
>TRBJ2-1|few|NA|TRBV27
TGTGCCAGCAGTGTCGTTACAAGACGGGATGAGCAGTTCTTC
CASSVVTRRDEQFF
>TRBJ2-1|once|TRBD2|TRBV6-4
TGTGCCAGCTCCGTTCTAGCGGGGGAAAACAATGAGCAGTTCTTC
CASSVLAGENNEQFF
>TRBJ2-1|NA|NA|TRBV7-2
TGTGCCAGCAGCTTAGTGGGAGGCGGGGATGAGCAGTTCTTC
CASSLVGGGDEQFF
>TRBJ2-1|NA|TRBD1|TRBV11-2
TGTGCCAGCAGCTCTACAGGGGGTGAGCAGTTCTTC
CASSSTGGEQFF
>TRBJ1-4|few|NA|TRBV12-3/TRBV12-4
TGTGCCAGCAGTTCATCCGGGACCAATGAAAAACTGTTTTTT
CASSSSGTNEKLFF
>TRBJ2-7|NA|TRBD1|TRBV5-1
TGCGCCAGCGGCCTTGGGACAGCCTACGAGCAGTACTTC
CASGLGTAYEQYF
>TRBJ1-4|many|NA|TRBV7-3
TGTGCCAGCAGCCTCGCGAGGAATAATGAAAAACTGTTTTTT
CASSLARNNEKLFF
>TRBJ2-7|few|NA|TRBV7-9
TGTGCCAGCAGGAGCATAGGACCGGTCGTTTACGAGCAGTACTTC
CASRSIGPVVYEQYF
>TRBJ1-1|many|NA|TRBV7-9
TGTGCCAGCAGCTATATCCAGGGCCTGAACACTGAAGCTTTCTTT
CASSYIQGLNTEAFF
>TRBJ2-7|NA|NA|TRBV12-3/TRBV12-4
TGTGCCAGCAGTACCACAGGGAGCCCCTTCTACGAGCAGTACTTC
CASSTTGSPFYEQYF
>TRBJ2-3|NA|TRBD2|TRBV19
TGTGCCAGTAGTATACTAGCGGGGGTCATCACAGATACGCAGTATTTT
CASSILAGVITDTQYF
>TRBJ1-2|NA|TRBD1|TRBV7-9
TGTGCCAGCACCAGGGACAGGGATGGCTACACCTTC
CASTRDRDGYTF
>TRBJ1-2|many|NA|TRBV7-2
TGTGCCAGCCCTACAGCATATGGCTACACCTTC
CASPTAYGYTF
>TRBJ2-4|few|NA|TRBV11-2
TGTGCCAGCAGCGGGCTTATAGCCAAAAACATTCAGTACTTC
CASSGLIAKNIQYF
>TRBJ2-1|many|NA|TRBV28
TGTGCCAGCAGGGCCGGGACACCAGGGCAGTTCTTC
CASRAGTPGQFF
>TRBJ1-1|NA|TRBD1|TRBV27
TGTGCCAGCAGTCCCCTGACAGGGGGGTCGACTGAAGCTTTCTTT
CASSPLTGGSTEAFF
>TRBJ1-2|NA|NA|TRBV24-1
TGTGCCACCAGTGATCTGGTCGTCGGCTACACCTTC
CATSDLVVGYTF
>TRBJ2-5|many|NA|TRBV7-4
TGTGCCAGCAGCTCGGGGCGTGGGGGATTTCAAGAGACCCAGTACTTC
CASSSGRGGFQETQYF
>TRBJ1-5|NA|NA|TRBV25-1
TGTGCCAGCAGTGCCCAGATTAGCAATCAGCCCCAGCATTTT
CASSAQISNQPQHF
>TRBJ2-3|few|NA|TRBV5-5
TGTGCCAGCAGCTCCCTACTCCCTGGCGTCACAGATACGCAGTATTTT
CASSSLLPGVTDTQYF
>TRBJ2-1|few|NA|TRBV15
TGTGCCACCAGCCATACATTAGGACGGGGGCGCTACAATGAGCAGTTCTTC
CATSHTLGRGRYNEQFF
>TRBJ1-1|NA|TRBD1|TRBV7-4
TGTGCCAGCAGCTTTGACAGGAGGACAGGGAGGAACACTGAAGCTTTCTTT
CASSFDRRTGRNTEAFF
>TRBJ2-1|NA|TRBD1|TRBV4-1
TGCGCCAGCAGCCAAGGGGCAGGGGGTTCCTACAATGAGCAGTTCTTC
CASSQGAGGSYNEQFF
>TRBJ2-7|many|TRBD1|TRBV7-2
TGTGCCAGCAGTTTGGACAGGGGCGGGTACGAGCAGTACTTC
CASSLDRGGYEQYF
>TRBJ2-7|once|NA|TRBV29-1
TGCAGCGTTGTCCTTATTGACTCCTACGAGCAGTACTTC
CSVVLIDSYEQYF
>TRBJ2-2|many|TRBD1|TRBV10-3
TGTGCCATCAGTCCGTCCCGGGACAGGGTAACCGGGGAGCTGTTTTTT
CAISPSRDRVTGELFF
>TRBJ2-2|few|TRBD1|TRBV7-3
TGTGCCAGCAGCGACACAGGGGGCAAGGCCGGGGAGCTGTTTTTT
CASSDTGGKAGELFF
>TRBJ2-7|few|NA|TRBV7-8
TGTGCCAGCAGGGGGGCCGAGCAGTACTTC
CASRGAEQYF
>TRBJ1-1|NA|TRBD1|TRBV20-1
TGCAGTGCTAGAGCGGCAGGGGGGTTCAACACTGAAGCTTTCTTT
CSARAAGGFNTEAFF
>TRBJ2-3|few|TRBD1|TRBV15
TGTGCCACCAGCGACAGGGGGAGCAGGACAGATACGCAGTATTTT
CATSDRGSRTDTQYF
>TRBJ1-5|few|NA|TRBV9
TGTGCCAGCAGCCCCGAGGGGTATGGCAATCAGCCCCAGCATTTT
CASSPEGYGNQPQHF
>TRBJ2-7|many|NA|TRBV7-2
TGTGCCAGCAGCTCCCGGAAGTCCCCTGGTTGGGAGCAGTACTTC
CASSSRKSPGWEQYF
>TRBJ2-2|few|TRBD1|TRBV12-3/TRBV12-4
TGTGCCAGCACCCTCGGGACAGGGGAAACCGGGGAGCTGTTTTTT
CASTLGTGETGELFF
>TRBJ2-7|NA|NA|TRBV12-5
TGTGCTAGTGGTTCCCCCACAGCGGAAATATCCTACGAGCAGTACTTC
CASGSPTAEISYEQYF
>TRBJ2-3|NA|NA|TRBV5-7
TGTGCCAGCAGCCCAGTAGGGAATACGCAGTATTTT
CASSPVGNTQYF
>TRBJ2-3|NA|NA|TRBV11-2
TGTGCCAGCAGCATCCAGGGGTCGGGGGATACGCAGTATTTT
CASSIQGSGDTQYF
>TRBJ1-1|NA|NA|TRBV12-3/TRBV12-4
TGTGCCAGCACCGCCGTCCCAGGGACACCCAAGCCGGAGGCTTTCTTT
CASTAVPGTPKPEAFF
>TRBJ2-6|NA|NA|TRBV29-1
TGCAGCGTGACGGATTCTGGGGCCAACGTCCTGACTTTC
CSVTDSGANVLTF
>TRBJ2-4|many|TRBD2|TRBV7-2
TGTGCCAGCAGCTTAGTTGGGAGGGCGGACATTCAGTACTTC
CASSLVGRADIQYF
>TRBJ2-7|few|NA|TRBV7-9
TGTGCCAGCAGCTTAGACCCGTCCTACGAGCAGTACTTC
CASSLDPSYEQYF
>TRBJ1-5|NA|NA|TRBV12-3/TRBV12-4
TGTGCCAGCAGTTTGGGCAGTAATCAGCCCCAGCATTTT
CASSLGSNQPQHF
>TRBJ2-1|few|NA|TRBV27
TGTGCCAGCAGTTTAACGAGACAGAGCAGCTCCTACAATGAGCAGTTCTTC
CASSLTRQSSSYNEQFF
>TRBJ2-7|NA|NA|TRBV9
TGTGCCAGCAGCGTAGACCCTCACTCCTACGAGCAGTACTTC
CASSVDPHSYEQYF
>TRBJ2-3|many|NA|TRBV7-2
TGTGCCAGCAGCTTAAGCTACAGGGAAACAGATACGCAGTATTTT
CASSLSYRETDTQYF
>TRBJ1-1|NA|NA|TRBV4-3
TGCGCCAGCAGCCAAGAACTGACAGGCATTATGAACACTGAAGCTTTCTTT
CASSQELTGIMNTEAFF
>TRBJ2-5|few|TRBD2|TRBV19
TGTGCCAGTAGCCGGGGACTAGCGGGAGGTGAGACCCAGTACTTC
CASSRGLAGGETQYF
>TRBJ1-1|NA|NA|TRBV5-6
TGTGCCAGCAGCCCCTTGGGAGGCCCTGAAGCTTTCTTT
CASSPLGGPEAFF
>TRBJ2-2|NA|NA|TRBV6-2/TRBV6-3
TGTGCCAGCAGTTACAGTGGAATCGGGGAGCTGTTTTTT
CASSYSGIGELFF
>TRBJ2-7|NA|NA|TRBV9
TGTGCCAGCAGCGGAGATTACGAGCAGTACTTC
CASSGDYEQYF